The rows below give T cell receptor beta chains drawn from one sample of a study of CXCR3-negative and CXCR3-positive naive CD8 T cells. TCRdb re-called the 5' RACE reads and gives one entry per CDR3 protein, without DNA. The table for this sample gives 70,000 to 100,000 distinct CDR3 sequences. Sample: naive CXCR3- CD8+ T cells from blood. The receptors come from a human donor in good health. Some clones in this sample may be carry-over from other donors' samples. Each CDR3 is given with its conserved first and last residue. Each record gives: V gene, J gene, CDR3 protein.

>TRBV2|TRBJ1-1
CASRPMGGADTEAFF
>TRBV4-2|TRBJ2-7
CASSQEDEGSEQYF
>TRBV24-1|TRBJ2-5
CATSESDRRGTQYF
>TRBV20-1|TRBJ2-7
CSARDLTSGGYEQYF
>TRBV4-1|TRBJ2-1
CASSQAWTGGLDEQFF
>TRBV7-6|TRBJ2-7
CASSLGPGATYEQYF
>TRBV19|TRBJ1-5
CASSIRGNQPQHF
>TRBV7-8|TRBJ1-2
CASSLLTRGQARYGEYGYTF
>TRBV20-1|TRBJ2-3
CSAREKEADTQYF
>TRBV7-2|TRBJ2-7
CASSPQGGSYEQYF
>TRBV7-6|TRBJ1-2
CASSLGGEDYGYTF
>TRBV6-5|TRBJ2-3
CASSYGLAGGPRGTDTQYF
>TRBV6-6|TRBJ2-1
CASSFSRNYNEQFF
>TRBV5-1|TRBJ2-7
CASSPRGLREGPHEQYF
>TRBV4-3|TRBJ2-1
CASSQWAGETDEQFF
>TRBV27|TRBJ2-1
CASSFVLGERGNEQFF
>TRBV3-1|TRBJ2-1
CASSQDMVGASLNEQFF
>TRBV12-3/TRBV12-4|TRBJ1-1
CASSSRQENTEAFF
>TRBV20-1|TRBJ1-2
CSANSDRVDYGYTF
>TRBV7-2|TRBJ2-3
CASSWDGNTQYF
>TRBV6-4|TRBJ2-1
CASSAIGAHSYNEQFF
>TRBV10-3|TRBJ2-3
CAISTTVAGGKDTQYF
>TRBV6-6|TRBJ2-2
CASRGQQGTNTGELFF
>TRBV7-2|TRBJ2-5
CASSLSSGGANLETQYF
>TRBV25-1|TRBJ1-2
CASGDRGSYGYTF
>TRBV20-1|TRBJ2-3
CSASDRGRSDTQYF
>TRBV29-1|TRBJ2-2
CSVEEAGDYTGELFF
>TRBV6-2/TRBV6-3|TRBJ1-1
CASSYSGVGEAFF